Below are 29 T cell receptor beta chains sequenced from a single sample in a study of blood T cell repertoires in COVID-19. Profiled with immunoSEQ multiplex PCR; TCRdb holds only in-frame clones, not every one. The data contain fewer than 200,000 clones, about 83% of them singletons. Source material: peripheral blood. The receptor source for this set is a woman in her sixties or seventies who had recovered from COVID-19.

CDR3 bases: TGTGCCAGCAGTTTACGGTTGAACTATGGCTACACCTTC. Residues: CASSLRLNYGYTF. The chain links TRBV27 to TRBJ1-2; D ambiguous. Deletions cut 2 bases from V and 2 bases from J, with 6 bases between. Germline values: CDR1 MNHEY, CDR2 SMNVEV (reference sequence). The length of the CDR3 is 13 residues.

The genes are TRBV9 and TRBJ1-2; the D gene is possibly TRBD1 (6 bases). Looked up from germline, CDR1 is SGDLS and CDR2 is YYNGEE. V was pared by 7 bases and J by 2 bases, with 9 bases between. The length of the CDR3 is 12 residues. Here the CDR3 reads CASRQENYGYTF. The CDR3 DNA reads as TGTGCCAGCCGACAGGAAAACTATGGCTACACCTTC.

This chain joins TRBV28 and TRBJ2-6, with a weak D call TRBD2 (7 bases). This CDR3 has 14 amino acids. Trimming removed 8 bases from V and 3 bases from J, with 11 bases in between. Germline CDR1 reads MDHEN; CDR2 reads SYDVKM. The CDR3 bases are TGTGCCAGCCGGGGGGCGGGTGGGGCCAACGTCCTGACTTTC. Its protein product is CASRGAGGANVLTF.

There are a few counts of this clone. Here the CDR3 DNA reads TGTGCCTGGACCAACCCCCTCGGGACAAAAACCTACGAGCAGTACTTC. Translated: CAWTNPLGTKTYEQYF. The chain uses TRBV30 and TRBJ2-7; tentative D call: TRBD1 (6 bases). V was shortened by 4 bases and J by 2 bases, with 21 bases between the two germline ends. Germline CDR1 and CDR2: GTSNPN and SVGIG (reference sequence). The CDR3 extends over 16 amino acids.

The chain joins TRBV18 to TRBJ2-1; 8 nucleotides match TRBD1. This CDR3 region has 17 residues. Germline CDR1 and CDR2: KGHSH and LQKENI. Unmatched junction bases numbered 7, after V lost 3 bases and J lost 0 bases. The CDR3 protein is CASSPQKQGGSYNEQFF. DNA for the CDR3: TGTGCCAGCTCACCCCAAAAACAGGGGGGCTCCTACAATGAGCAGTTCTTC.

This chain links TRBV19 with TRBJ1-1, with 7 bases aligning to TRBD1. Germline CDR1 is LNHDA and CDR2 is SQIVND (reference sequence). The CDR3 totals 16 residues. V trimming: 7 bases; J trimming: 6 bases; junction bases outside the gene matches: 17. CDR3 sequence (DNA): TGTGCCAGTACTCTTGACGGACCCCGGACAGGAGCTGAAGCTTTCTTT. It is translated as CASTLDGPRTGAEAFF.

The rearrangement joins TRBV7-2 to TRBJ2-1; possible D gene TRBD2, 7 bases. The germline gives CDR1 SGHTA, CDR2 FQGNSA. The CDR3 extends over 15 amino acids. Between the trimmed V and J ends, which lost 1 base and 5 bases, there was a span of 12 bases. The CDR3 DNA reads as TGTGCCAGCAGCTTAGATCGGGGGGCACACAATGAGCAGTTCTTC. Its translation: CASSLDRGAHNEQFF.

This clone was seen a handful of times. Here the CDR3 reads CASSPPSLPYEQYF. CDR3 DNA sequence: TGTGCCAGCTCACCACCCTCCCTTCCCTACGAGCAGTACTTC. V is TRBV18 and J is TRBJ2-7; D is uncertain. With 0 bases removed from V and 2 bases from J, the gap between germline ends came to 8 bases. Germline V gene data show CDR1 as KGHSH and CDR2 as LQKENI. The CDR3 runs to 14 residues. The full variable domain, its missing parts supplied by reference TRBV18 and TRBJ2-7, is NAGVMQNPRHLVRRRGQEARLRCSPMKGHSHVYWYRQLPEEGLKFMVYLQKENIIDESGMPKERFSAEFPKEGPSILRIQQVVRGDSAAYFCASSPPSLPYEQYFGPGTRLTVT.

V is TRBV2 and J is TRBJ1-1; 8 nucleotides line up with TRBD1. Germline-derived CDR1 and CDR2 are SNHLY and FYNNEI. This CDR3 is built from 16 residues. The J segment lost 5 bases and the V segment lost 8 bases, leaving 16 bases of the junction unmatched. CDR3 sequence reads: CASEGLRGPSGTEAFF. DNA of the CDR3: TGTGCCAGCGAGGGGCTCAGGGGGCCATCAGGGACTGAAGCTTTCTTT.

This clone showed up many times. The chain is built from TRBV19 and TRBJ1-1, with D possibly being TRBD1 (6 bases). The CDR3 is 16 amino acids. Germline V gene data show CDR1 as LNHDA and CDR2 as SQIVND (reference sequence). Deletions cut 11 bases from V and 2 bases from J, with 24 bases between. The CDR3: CASRRGGPASNTEAFF. The CDR3 DNA reads as TGTGCCTCAAGGAGGGGGGGCCCGGCAAGCAACACTGAAGCTTTCTTT.

The chain couples TRBV6-5 to TRBJ1-2, with D possibly TRBD1 on 5 matching bases. The germline V gene encodes CDR1 MNHEY and CDR2 SVGAGI. Trimming pared 6 bases from V and 2 bases from J, leaving 13 bases between. The CDR3 length is 14 residues. The CDR3 spells CASRRRQTNYGYTF. Written as DNA, the CDR3 is TGTGCCAGCAGAAGGAGACAGACAAACTATGGCTACACCTTC.

The chain is built from TRBV6-6 and TRBJ2-3; 9 nucleotides align to TRBD1. CDR1 MNHNY and CDR2 SVGAGI come from the germline V gene (reference sequence). The junction had 11 bases not matched to a gene; V was cut back by 5 bases and J by 2 bases. CDR3 length: 17 amino acids. CDR3 coding DNA: TGTGCCAGCAGTCCCGGACCCGGGACAGGGTCCACAGATACGCAGTATTTT. Its protein product is CASSPGPGTGSTDTQYF.

The chain recombines TRBV9 with TRBJ2-1; TRBD2 matches 14 bases. V dropped 0 bases and J dropped 7; count of bases not matched to a gene: 3. This CDR3 is built from 16 residues. Germline loops: CDR1 SGDLS, CDR2 YYNGEE. The DNA of the CDR3 is TGTGCCAGCAGCGTAGCTGGACTAGCGGGGGGTAATGAGCAGTTCTTC. Encoded protein: CASSVAGLAGGNEQFF.

V usage is TRBV7-3 and J usage is TRBJ2-3; D gene ambiguous. Trimming removed 2 bases from V and 0 bases from J, with 9 bases in between. The CDR3 has 15 residues. Per germline, CDR1 SGHTA and CDR2 FQGTGA. Written as DNA, the CDR3 is TGTGCCAGCAGCTTAGGGCTACCGAGCACAGATACGCAGTATTTT. The encoded protein is CASSLGLPSTDTQYF.

This clone was detected once. This sequence joins TRBV10-2 and TRBJ2-5; 8 bases agree with TRBD1. J lost 5 bases, V lost 6 bases, and 17 bases had no gene match. The CDR3 is made up of 17 amino acids. The germline gives CDR1 WSHSY, CDR2 SAAADI. This CDR3 reads CASRGEGPPGGAETQYF. DNA of the CDR3: TGCGCCAGCAGGGGAGAGGGTCCCCCAGGGGGCGCGGAGACCCAGTACTTC.

The chain joins TRBV6-5 to TRBJ1-2; 7 bases are shared with TRBD1. Germline V CDR1 and CDR2: MNHEY, SVGAGI. J gave up 6 bases and V 7 bases, and 14 bases lay outside the gene matches. The CDR3 loop spans 15 amino acids. In nucleotides, the CDR3 is TGTGCCAGCACTAAAAACAGGGGTTGGGGTGATGGCTACACCTTC. It is translated as CASTKNRGWGDGYTF.

The chain links TRBV2 to TRBJ1-4; 7 nucleotides match TRBD1. The germline CDR1 and CDR2 sequences are SNHLY and FYNNEI. The CDR3 consists of 14 residues. J lost 8 bases, V lost 6 bases, and 9 bases had no gene match. The CDR3 reads CASRDRTSSEKLFF. DNA for the CDR3: TGTGCCAGCAGGGACAGGACCTCCTCGGAAAAACTGTTTTTT.

J is TRBJ1-5 and V is TRBV18, with TRBD1 identical over 8 bases. CDR1 is KGHSH and CDR2 is LQKENI in the germline V gene. Trimming removed 3 bases from V and 5 bases from J; junction bases left unmatched: 6. This CDR3 spans 15 amino acids. The CDR3 nucleotides are TGTGCCAGCTCACCCCAGGGGGCGGGCGATCAGCCCCAGCATTTT. Translated, it gives CASSPQGAGDQPQHF.

The chain couples TRBV7-2 to TRBJ2-7; tentative D call: TRBD1 (6 bases). The CDR3 covers 14 residues. With 3 bases removed from V and 2 bases from J, the gap between germline ends came to 11 bases. Germline V gene sequence: CDR1 SGHTA, CDR2 FQGNSA. CDR3 sequence (DNA): TGTGCCAGCAGCTTGGGGGCCAGAACCTACGAGCAGTACTTC. Translation: CASSLGARTYEQYF.

This clone appeared once. The chain carries TRBV9 and TRBJ1-1; tentative D call: TRBD1 (5 bases). Germline CDR1 reads SGDLS; CDR2 reads YYNGEE. The CDR3 has 15 residues. Trimming took off 0 bases at V and 4 bases at J, with 13 bases between the two ends. The CDR3 DNA is TGTGCCAGCAGCGTAGGGGCAGGGCTGGCCACTGAAGCTTTCTTT. Its protein is CASSVGAGLATEAFF.

The rearrangement links TRBV5-1 to TRBJ1-1; D is uncertain. The CDR3 runs to 11 residues. The germline V and J ends were trimmed by 2 bases and 7 bases, with 6 bases remaining between them. Per the germline V gene, CDR1 is SGHRS and CDR2 is YFSETQ. The CDR3 DNA is TGCGCCAGCAGCTTTGGCGGTGAAGCTTTCTTT. Encoded protein: CASSFGGEAFF.

The chain is built from TRBV20-1 and TRBJ2-7, with 7 nucleotides matching TRBD2. Germline V gives CDR1 DFQATT, CDR2 SNEGSKA (reference sequence). This CDR3 region has 11 residues. Losses at the gene ends were 6 bases for V and 4 bases for J; bases not matched to a gene: 3. The CDR3 protein is CSAKGGYEQYF. The DNA of the CDR3 is TGCAGTGCCAAGGGAGGGTACGAGCAGTACTTC.

The chain uses TRBV27 and TRBJ2-7; D may be TRBD2 (7 bases). Germline V gives CDR1 MNHEY, CDR2 SMNVEV (reference sequence). The CDR3 is 15 residues long. Trimming shortened V by 4 bases and J by 0 bases, and 13 bases separated the two germline ends. CDR3 bases: TGTGCCAGCAGTTGGGGGGGGCCTCACTCCTACGAGCAGTACTTC. Translation gives CASSWGGPHSYEQYF.

This sequence joins TRBV19 and TRBJ2-3; 11 bases line up with TRBD2. The CDR3 runs 16 residues. Per germline, CDR1 LNHDA and CDR2 SQIVND (reference sequence). After removal of 10 bases from V and 2 bases from J, the junction contained 11 bases not matched to a gene. This chain's CDR3 is CATRRETSGNTDTQYF. For the CDR3, the DNA is TGTGCCACCAGAAGGGAGACTAGCGGGAACACAGATACGCAGTATTTT.

The V gene is TRBV15, the J gene TRBJ1-1; a possible D gene is TRBD1 (5 bases). The CDR3 runs to 15 residues. With 0 bases removed from V and 2 bases from J, the gap between germline ends came to 10 bases. Germline loops: CDR1 LNHNV, CDR2 YYDKDF (reference sequence). The CDR3: CATSRDREGNTEAFF. The CDR3 DNA reads as TGTGCCACCAGCAGAGACAGGGAAGGAAACACTGAAGCTTTCTTT.

For the CDR3, the DNA is TGTGCCAGCAGCCCACGACAGGGGGGCTATGGCTACACCTTC. Its translation: CASSPRQGGYGYTF. The chain recombines TRBV7-8 with TRBJ1-2; TRBD1 agrees at 9 bases. Trimming took 5 bases from V and 4 from J; bases not matched to a gene: 5. Germline V CDR1 and CDR2: SGHVS, FQNEAQ. This CDR3 comprises 14 residues.

The CDR3 reads CAIRGDRGGVEQYF. The DNA of the CDR3 is TGTGCCATCCGCGGGGACAGGGGAGGGGTCGAGCAGTACTTC. V and J are TRBV10-3 and TRBJ2-7, with 10 bases lining up with TRBD1. J gave up 6 bases and V 8 bases, and 10 bases lay outside the gene matches. This CDR3 spans 14 amino acids. Germline loops: CDR1 ENHRY, CDR2 SYGVKD.

The chain combines TRBV12-3 or TRBV12-4 with TRBJ1-2; D remains ambiguous. The CDR3 length is 12 residues. Trimming stripped 10 bases from V and 2 bases from J, with 11 bases between. The CDR3 reads CATLGLNYGYTF. In DNA form, the CDR3 reads TGTGCCACGCTAGGTCTAAACTATGGCTACACCTTC.

This clone occurred a few times. The V gene is TRBV7-9, the J gene TRBJ2-7; TRBD2 is a possible D gene (6 bases). The CDR3 has 16 residues. From germline, CDR1 is SEHNR and CDR2 FQNEAQ (reference sequence). The V gene lost 1 base and the J gene lost 0 bases, with 13 bases spanning the gap. The CDR3 region has the DNA TGTGCCAGCAGCTTAGTCGGGGGACGGTCCTCCTACGAGCAGTACTTC. This translates into CASSLVGGRSSYEQYF.